This TCR beta chain comes out of a study of T cell repertoires in cytomegalovirus infection (dated by TCRdb to about 2019). A note on the overall study: Donor HLA type was relevant to the analysis, as public TCR beta signatures indicated carriage of CMV infection together with the matching HLA type.

This clonotype was seen a handful of times. Its antigen is currently not known. No base qualities exist here, and no much larger clone lies one base off it. TCRdb shows the sequencer as Illumina HiSeq 1500. The public reads were quality trimmed at Q25 with fastp and then assembled into clones with MiXCR by TCRdb, keeping productive beta chains. Rows matching on CDR3 protein sequence are summarized as one entry with the most common DNA and genes. The sample includes around 490,000 distinct CDR3 sequences, with around a quarter observed a single time. Approximately 13% of the sample belongs to the ten largest clones. Including the terminal cysteine and valine, the CDR3 comprises 14 residues. Only CDR3 DNA is held: 42 bases, read in frame from base 1. V and J are truncated by 4 bases and 3 bases respectively, leaving an intervening sequence of 13 bases. CDR1 and CDR2 are read off the germline V gene (reference sequence) as SEHNR and FQNEAQ.

General study outcomes and caveats: In the ex vivo response, HLA-C-restricted CMV-specific TCR beta clonotypes were dominant, and in two of eight donors the single most frequent clonotype came from this HLA-C-restricted group. Cumulative frequency of public TCR beta family members discriminated carriers of CMV infection plus the relevant HLA type in this cohort and an independent 352-donor cohort.

This TCR derives from a human donor in good health (CMV status not recorded). Some clones in this sample may be carry-over from other donors' samples. This chain is built from TRBV7-9 and TRBJ2-7, with the D segment identity uncertain. Sample: PBMCs. The DNA reads as follows: TGTGCCAGCAGCTCCCTGGGCAGTGGCTACGAGCAGTACGTC. Translated, it reads CASSSLGSGYEQYV.